The 2 T cell receptor beta chains reported below all come from one sample, sequenced in a study of shared clonotypes between healthy human individuals. Sequenced by immunoSEQ multiplex PCR; TCRdb stores in-frame clones only, minus some. The top ten hold approximately 0.36% of the sample, which has about 2.4 million clones, more than 85% seen once. Sequences were obtained from naive CD4+ T cells from PBMCs. Regarding subset: CD45RA+ positively selected. All receptors derive from a young man in good health. Some clones in this sample may be carry-over from other donors' samples.

This clone was seen a single time. The same CDR3 is also encoded by other DNA sequences in this sample. The rearrangement links TRBV9 to TRBJ2-5; the match to TRBD2 covers 7 bases. The CDR3 runs to 15 residues. V shed 2 bases, J shed 5 bases, and the junction held 9 bases outside the gene matches. Germline loops: CDR1 SGDLS, CDR2 YYNGEE. CDR3 DNA: TGTGCCAGCAGCGTTGGTGGGAGGGCCGGGGAGACCCAGTACTTC. Residues: CASSVGGRAGETQYF.

The chain has TRBV28 and TRBJ1-2; D ambiguous. Germline values: CDR1 MDHEN, CDR2 SYDVKM. The CDR3 has 12 residues. V gave up 1 base and J gave up 10 bases, with 10 bases separating them. The CDR3 nucleotides are TGTGCCAGCAGTTTATCCGGGCCCTTCTACACCTTC. This codes for CASSLSGPFYTF.